These T cell receptor beta chains were read from a single sample in a study of shared clonotypes between healthy human individuals. Libraries were prepared by immunoSEQ multiplex PCR; TCRdb keeps only in-frame clonotypes and omits some of them. The sample lists approximately 2.1 million clones; over 90% were seen once. Sequencing was done on a sample of naive CD4+ T cells from PBMCs. The receptor set was obtained from a young man in good health. Some clones in this sample may be carry-over from other donors' samples. Each CDR3 is given with its conserved first and last residue. The D gene is left open where the match is weak. Part of the rows lack a size; the others show once, few, many or a class for expanded clones.

d_call	clone_size	v_call	cdr3_length	j_call	cdr3_nt	cdr3_aa
TRBD2	-	TRBV5-4	16	TRBJ2-7	TGTGCCAGCAGCTTGGGGGTAGCGGGAGGGGTTTACGAGCAGTACTTC	CASSLGVAGGVYEQYF
TRBD1	-	TRBV10-3	14	TRBJ2-7	TGTGCCAGCTGGGACCAACAGGGGACCTACGAGCAGTACTTC	CASWDQQGTYEQYF
-	once	TRBV30	14	TRBJ2-1	TGTGCCTGGAGTGAGATTGGCTTAGTGAATGAGCAGTTCTTC	CAWSEIGLVNEQFF
TRBD2	-	TRBV14	16	TRBJ2-3	TGTGCCAGCAGCCAAGCCGGGGGGGGCGGCACAGATACGCAGTATTTT	CASSQAGGGGTDTQYF
-	-	TRBV6-5	11	TRBJ2-5	TGTGCCAGCAGTTACGAGGGGACCCAGTACTTC	CASSYEGTQYF
-	-	TRBV5-1	14	TRBJ1-3	TGCGCCAGCAGCCAGGGGTCCTCTGGAAACACCATATATTTT	CASSQGSSGNTIYF
TRBD1	-	TRBV7-8	13	TRBJ2-7	TGTGCCAGCAGCTTTAGGGGGCCTAACGAGCAGTACTTC	CASSFRGPNEQYF
TRBD1	-	TRBV11-2	15	TRBJ1-1	TGTGCCAGCAGCTTAGCTCGACAGGGGGCTTCAGAAGCTTTCTTT	CASSLARQGASEAFF
TRBD1	-	TRBV4-2	18	TRBJ2-2	TGTGCCAGCAGCCCCCAACTTCCCCGGACAGGCAACACCGGGGAGCTGTTTTTT	CASSPQLPRTGNTGELFF
TRBD1	-	TRBV11-3	16	TRBJ1-2	TGTGCCAGCAGCCAAGACAGGGCATCCACTAACTATGGCTACACCTTC	CASSQDRASTNYGYTF
-	-	TRBV7-2	14	TRBJ2-3	TGTGCCAGCAGCTTAGCGGGTACCACAGATACGCAGTATTTT	CASSLAGTTDTQYF
-	-	TRBV6-1	14	TRBJ2-3	TGTGCCAGCAGTTGGGCCGCAATATCAGATACGCAGTATTTT	CASSWAAISDTQYF
-	-	TRBV28	15	TRBJ2-1	TGTGCCACCGGGCGCGGGTCGAATAGGTGGAATGAGCAGTTCTTC	CATGRGSNRWNEQFF
-	once	TRBV28	13	TRBJ1-5	TGTGCCAGCAGTTTAGGGCCCAATCAGCCCCAGCATTTT	CASSLGPNQPQHF
TRBD1	-	TRBV2	13	TRBJ1-2	TGTGCCAGCGTTAAAGGACAGGGTGCCGGCTACACCTTC	CASVKGQGAGYTF
-	-	TRBV19	13	TRBJ1-5	TGTGCCAGTAGTATAGATTCAGTTCAGCCCCAGCATTTT	CASSIDSVQPQHF
-	-	TRBV28	16	TRBJ1-5	TGTGCCAGCCAAGGGGCCGGACAGTATAGCAATCAGCCCCAGCATTTT	CASQGAGQYSNQPQHF
TRBD2	-	TRBV10-3	17	TRBJ2-7	TGTGCCATCAGTGAGCCCTATAGCGGGAGGAATCCCCACGAGCAGTACTTC	CAISEPYSGRNPHEQYF
-	-	TRBV7-7	14	TRBJ2-2	TGTGCCAGCAGCTTAGACCCAGGGATCGGGGAGCTGTTTTTT	CASSLDPGIGELFF
-	-	TRBV4-1	18	TRBJ2-3	TGCGCCAGCAGCCAAGATCGGGGGGCGGGGCCGGGCACAGATACGCAGTATTTT	CASSQDRGAGPGTDTQYF
-	-	TRBV30	16	TRBJ1-2	TGTGCCTGGAGTCACCGGGGGATCTTACGGAGCTATGGCTACACCTTC	CAWSHRGILRSYGYTF
TRBD2	-	TRBV30	19	TRBJ2-3	TGTGCCTGGAGTGTCCGACGGGGGGCGACTAGCGGGAGCACAGATACGCAGTATTTT	CAWSVRRGATSGSTDTQYF
TRBD1	-	TRBV10-3	14	TRBJ2-7	TGTGCCATCAGTAAGGACAGGGGGATGTCCGAGCAGTACTTC	CAISKDRGMSEQYF
-	once	TRBV6-6	11	TRBJ2-5	TGTGCCAGCAGTCAAGGAGAGACCCAGTACTTC	CASSQGETQYF
-	-	TRBV29-1	14	TRBJ1-2	TGCAGCGTTGATAGGGACGGAGCTAACTATGGCTACACCTTC	CSVDRDGANYGYTF
TRBD2	-	TRBV5-6	16	TRBJ2-3	TGTGCCAGCAGCCGCCTAGCGGGAGGTAGCACAGATACGCAGTATTTT	CASSRLAGGSTDTQYF
-	few	TRBV7-9	14	TRBJ2-2	TGTGCCAGCAGCTTCTTATCGGTCACCGGGGAGCTGTTTTTT	CASSFLSVTGELFF
-	-	TRBV5-1	14	TRBJ1-2	TGCGCCAGCAGCCCGGACCCCCTTAACTATGGCTACACCTTC	CASSPDPLNYGYTF
TRBD2	-	TRBV28	16	TRBJ2-5	TGTGCCAGCAGCCCCGCCGGGAGGACATCCCAAGAGACCCAGTACTTC	CASSPAGRTSQETQYF
-	-	TRBV6-6	13	TRBJ2-1	TGTGCCAGCAGTTCATCCCTCTACAATGAGCAGTTCTTC	CASSSSLYNEQFF
-	-	TRBV19	13	TRBJ1-1	TGTGCCAGTAGTACCCCTCCGAACACTGAAGCTTTCTTT	CASSTPPNTEAFF
TRBD1	-	TRBV2	14	TRBJ1-5	TGTGCCAGCAGTACACAGGGGAGCAATCAGCCCCAGCATTTT	CASSTQGSNQPQHF
-	-	TRBV5-1	14	TRBJ2-5	TGCGCCAGCAGCTCGTCAATATCGGGGGAGACCCAGTACTTC	CASSSSISGETQYF